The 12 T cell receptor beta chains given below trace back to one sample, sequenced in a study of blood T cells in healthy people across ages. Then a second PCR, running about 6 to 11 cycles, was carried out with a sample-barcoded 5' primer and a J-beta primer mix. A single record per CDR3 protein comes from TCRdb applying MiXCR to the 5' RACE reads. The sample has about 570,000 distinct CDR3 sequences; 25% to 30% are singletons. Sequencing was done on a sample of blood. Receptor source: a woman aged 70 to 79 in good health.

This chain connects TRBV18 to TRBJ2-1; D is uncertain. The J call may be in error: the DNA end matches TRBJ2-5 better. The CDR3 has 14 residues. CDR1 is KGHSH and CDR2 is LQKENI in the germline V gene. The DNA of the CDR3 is TGTGCCAGCTCACCAGGAAATGTTGGGCAGACCCAGTACTTC. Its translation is CASSPGNVGQTQYF.

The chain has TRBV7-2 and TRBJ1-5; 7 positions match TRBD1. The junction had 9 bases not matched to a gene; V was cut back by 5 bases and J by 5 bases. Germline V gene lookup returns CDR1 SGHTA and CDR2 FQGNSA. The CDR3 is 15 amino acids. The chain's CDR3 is CASSPGQLPHQPQHF. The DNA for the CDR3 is TGTGCCAGCAGCCCGGGACAGCTCCCCCATCAGCCCCAGCATTTT.

CDR3 residues: CASSPEGGGLKKTQYF. CDR3 in DNA: TGTGCCAGCAGCCCAGAAGGCGGGGGGTTGAAAAAGACCCAGTACTTC. The chain couples TRBV11-2 to TRBJ2-5; 8 nucleotides agree with TRBD2. The CDR3 is made up of 16 amino acids. The junction had 14 bases not matched to a gene; V was cut back by 5 bases and J by 6 bases. The germline gives CDR1 SGHAT, CDR2 FQNNGV.

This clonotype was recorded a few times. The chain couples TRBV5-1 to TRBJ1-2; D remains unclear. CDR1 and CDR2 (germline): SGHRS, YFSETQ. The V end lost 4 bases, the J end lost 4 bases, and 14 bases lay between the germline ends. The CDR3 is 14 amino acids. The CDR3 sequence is CASSRARASYGYTF. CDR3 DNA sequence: TGCGCCAGCAGCCGCGCCCGGGCGAGCTATGGCTACACCTTC.

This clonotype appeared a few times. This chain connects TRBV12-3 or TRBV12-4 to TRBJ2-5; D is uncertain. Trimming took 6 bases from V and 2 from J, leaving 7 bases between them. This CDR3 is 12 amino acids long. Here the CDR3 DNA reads TGTGCCAGCAGATCCGGTCAAGAGACCCAGTACTTC. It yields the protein CASRSGQETQYF.

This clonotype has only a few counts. This CDR3 reads CSARNRAGETQYF. The DNA for the CDR3 is TGCAGTGCTAGAAATAGGGCCGGAGAGACCCAGTACTTC. The chain is built from TRBV20-1 and TRBJ2-5; D remains ambiguous. The CDR3 runs 13 residues. Trimming took off 2 bases at V and 4 bases at J, with 11 bases between the two ends. Germline CDR1 DFQATT, CDR2 SNEGSKA (reference sequence).

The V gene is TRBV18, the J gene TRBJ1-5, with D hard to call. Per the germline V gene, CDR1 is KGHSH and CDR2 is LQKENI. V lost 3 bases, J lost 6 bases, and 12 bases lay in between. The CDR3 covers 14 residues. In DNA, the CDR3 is TGTGCCAGCTCACCCTTGGGGTTCTCTCAGCCCCAGCATTTT. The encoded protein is CASSPLGFSQPQHF.

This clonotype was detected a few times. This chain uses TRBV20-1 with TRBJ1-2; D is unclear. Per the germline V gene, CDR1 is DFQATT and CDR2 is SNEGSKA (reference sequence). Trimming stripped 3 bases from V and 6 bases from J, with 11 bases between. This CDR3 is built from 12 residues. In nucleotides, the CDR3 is TGCAGTGCTAGTCTCGGCAGCAATGGCTACACCTTC. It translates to CSASLGSNGYTF.

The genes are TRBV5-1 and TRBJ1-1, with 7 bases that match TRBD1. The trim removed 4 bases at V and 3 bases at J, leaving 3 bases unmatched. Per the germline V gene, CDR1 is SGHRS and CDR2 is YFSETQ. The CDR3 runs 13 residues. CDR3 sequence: CASSTQGYTEAFF. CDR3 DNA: TGCGCCAGCAGCACACAGGGGTACACTGAAGCTTTCTTT.

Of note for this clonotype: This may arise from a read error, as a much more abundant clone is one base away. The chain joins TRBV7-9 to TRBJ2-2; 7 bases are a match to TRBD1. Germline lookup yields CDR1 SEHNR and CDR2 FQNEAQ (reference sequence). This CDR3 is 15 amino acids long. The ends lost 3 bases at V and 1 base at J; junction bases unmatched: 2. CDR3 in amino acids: CASSFRQGNTGELFF. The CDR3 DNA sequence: TGTGCCAGCAGCTTCCGACAGGGGAACACCGGGGAGCTGTTTTTT.

The DNA of the CDR3 is TGTGCCAGCAGTCAGGGGGACGCAGCAGGTTCCCGACCGGGGACCCAGTACTTC. This gives the protein CASSQGDAAGSRPGTQYF. The chain is built from TRBV25-1 and TRBJ2-5; TRBD1 matches at 7 bases. Germline V gene sequence: CDR1 MGHDK, CDR2 SYGVNS. The CDR3 spans 18 residues. The V segment lost 5 bases and the J segment 7 bases; nucleotides outside the gene matches: 22. Using reference TRBV25-1 and TRBJ2-5 for the parts outside the CDR3, the full variable domain is EADIYQTPRYLVIGTGKKITLECSQTMGHDKMYWYQQDPGMELHLIHYSYGVNSTEKGDLSSESTVSRIRTEHFPLTLESARPSHTSQYLCASSQGDAAGSRPGTQYFGPGTRLLVL.

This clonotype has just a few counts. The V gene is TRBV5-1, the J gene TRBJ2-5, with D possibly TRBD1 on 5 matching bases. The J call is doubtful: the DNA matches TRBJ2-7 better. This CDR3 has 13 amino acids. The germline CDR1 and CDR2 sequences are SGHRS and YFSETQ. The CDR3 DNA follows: TGCGCCAGCGCAGAACAGGTCACCAGCGAGCAGTACTTC. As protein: CASAEQVTSEQYF.